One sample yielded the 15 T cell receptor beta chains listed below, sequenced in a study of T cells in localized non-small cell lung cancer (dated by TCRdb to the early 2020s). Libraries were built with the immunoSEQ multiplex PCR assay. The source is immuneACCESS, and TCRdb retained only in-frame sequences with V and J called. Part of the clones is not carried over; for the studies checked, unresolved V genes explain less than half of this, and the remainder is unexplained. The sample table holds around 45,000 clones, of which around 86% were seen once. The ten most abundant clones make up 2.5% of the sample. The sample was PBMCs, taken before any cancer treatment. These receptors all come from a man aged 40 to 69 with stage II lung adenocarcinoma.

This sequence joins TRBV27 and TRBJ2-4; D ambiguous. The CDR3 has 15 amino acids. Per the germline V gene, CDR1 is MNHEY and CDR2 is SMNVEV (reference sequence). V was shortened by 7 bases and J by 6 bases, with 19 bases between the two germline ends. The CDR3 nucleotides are TGTGCCAGCATGACGTCAGGCCGGCTCCCAAACATTCAGTACTTC. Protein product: CASMTSGRLPNIQYF.

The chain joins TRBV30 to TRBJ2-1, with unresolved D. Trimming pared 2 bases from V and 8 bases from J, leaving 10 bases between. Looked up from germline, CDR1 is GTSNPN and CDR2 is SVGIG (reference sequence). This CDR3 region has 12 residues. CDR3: CAWSPREDEQFF. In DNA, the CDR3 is TGTGCCTGGAGTCCACGTGAGGATGAGCAGTTCTTC.

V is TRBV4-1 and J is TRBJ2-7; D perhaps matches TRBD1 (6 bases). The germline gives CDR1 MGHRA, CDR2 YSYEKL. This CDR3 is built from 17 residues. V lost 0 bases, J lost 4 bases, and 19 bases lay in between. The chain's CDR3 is CASSQEISGAQPYEQYF. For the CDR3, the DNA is TGCGCCAGCAGCCAAGAAATCTCAGGGGCCCAACCTTACGAGCAGTACTTC.

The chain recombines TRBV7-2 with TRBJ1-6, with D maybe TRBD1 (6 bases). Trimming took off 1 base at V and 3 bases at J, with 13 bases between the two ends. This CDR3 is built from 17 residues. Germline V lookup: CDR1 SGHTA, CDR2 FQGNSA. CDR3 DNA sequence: TGTGCCAGCAGCTTAGTAATGACAGGTCACTATAATTCACCCCTCCACTTT. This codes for CASSLVMTGHYNSPLHF.

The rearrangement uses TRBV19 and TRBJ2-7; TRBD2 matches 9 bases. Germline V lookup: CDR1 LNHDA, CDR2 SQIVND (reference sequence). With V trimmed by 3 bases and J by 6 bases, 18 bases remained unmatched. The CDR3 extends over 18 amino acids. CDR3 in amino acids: CASSIRSSGVGTQTEQYF. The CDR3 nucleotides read TGTGCCAGTAGTATTAGGTCTAGCGGGGTCGGAACCCAGACCGAGCAGTACTTC.

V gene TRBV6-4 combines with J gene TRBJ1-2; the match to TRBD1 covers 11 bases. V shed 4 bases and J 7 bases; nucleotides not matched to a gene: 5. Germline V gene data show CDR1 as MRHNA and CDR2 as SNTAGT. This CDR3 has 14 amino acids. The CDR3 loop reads CASSAGQGAAGYTF. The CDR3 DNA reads TGTGCCAGCAGTGCTGGACAGGGGGCGGCTGGCTACACCTTC.

The CDR3, as DNA: TGTGCCAGCAGCTTAGCCAATCAGCCCCAGCATTTT. Its translation is CASSLANQPQHF. The genes are TRBV7-9 and TRBJ1-5, with no clear D. The germline CDR1 and CDR2 sequences are SEHNR and FQNEAQ (reference sequence). CDR3 length: 12 amino acids. V gave up 0 bases and J gave up 3 bases, with 0 bases separating them.

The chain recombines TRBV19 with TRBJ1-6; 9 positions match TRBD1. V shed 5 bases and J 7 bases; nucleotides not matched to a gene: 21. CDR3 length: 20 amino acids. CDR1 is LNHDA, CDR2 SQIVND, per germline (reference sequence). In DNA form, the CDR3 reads TGTGCCAGTAGTTCGCGGGCGAGGCCGACAGGGGGATTGAAGAATTCACCCCTCCACTTT. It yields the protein CASSSRARPTGGLKNSPLHF.

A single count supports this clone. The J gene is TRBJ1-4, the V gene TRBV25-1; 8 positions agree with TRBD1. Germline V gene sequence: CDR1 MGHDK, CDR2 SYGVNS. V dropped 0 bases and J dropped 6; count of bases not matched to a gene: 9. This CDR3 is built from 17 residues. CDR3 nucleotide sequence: TGTGCCAGCAGTGAATATACCTCAGGGGGCGGGGATGAAAAACTGTTTTTT. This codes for CASSEYTSGGGDEKLFF.

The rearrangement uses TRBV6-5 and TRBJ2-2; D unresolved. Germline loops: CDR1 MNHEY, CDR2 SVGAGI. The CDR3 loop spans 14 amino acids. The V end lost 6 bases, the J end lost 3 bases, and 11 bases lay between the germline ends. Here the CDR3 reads CASRRQVYTGELFF. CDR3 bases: TGTGCCAGCAGGCGACAAGTATACACCGGGGAGCTGTTTTTT.

The CDR3 loop is CASSLSAGNEGELFF. CDR3 bases: TGCGCCAGCAGCTTGAGTGCAGGGAACGAGGGGGAGCTGTTTTTT. This chain uses TRBV5-1 with TRBJ2-2, with D perhaps TRBD1 (5 bases). The CDR3 sequence is 15 residues long. Trimming shortened V by 1 base and J by 8 bases, and 15 bases separated the two germline ends. CDR1 is SGHRS, CDR2 YFSETQ, per germline.

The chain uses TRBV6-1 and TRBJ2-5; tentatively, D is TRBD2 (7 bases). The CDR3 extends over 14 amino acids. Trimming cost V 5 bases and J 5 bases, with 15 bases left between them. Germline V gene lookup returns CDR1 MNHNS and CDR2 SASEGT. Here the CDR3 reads CASSYTGRDETQYF. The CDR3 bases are TGTGCCAGCAGTTATACAGGGAGGGACGAGACCCAGTACTTC.

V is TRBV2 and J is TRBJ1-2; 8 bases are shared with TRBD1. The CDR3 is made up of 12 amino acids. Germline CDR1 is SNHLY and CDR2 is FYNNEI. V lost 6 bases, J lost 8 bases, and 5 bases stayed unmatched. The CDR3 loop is CASSLTGVGYTF. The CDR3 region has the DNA TGTGCCAGCAGCCTGACAGGGGTCGGCTACACCTTC. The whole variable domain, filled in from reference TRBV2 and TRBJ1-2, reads EPEVTQTPSHQVTQMGQEVILRCVPISNHLYFYWYRQILGQKVEFLVSFYNNEISEKSEIFDDQFSVERPDGSNFTLKIRSTKLEDSAMYFCASSLTGVGYTFGSGTRLTVV.

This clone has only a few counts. DNA for the CDR3: TGTGCCAGCAGCTTGGGGGGGGGCACAGATACGCAGTATTTT. This codes for CASSLGGGTDTQYF. The rearrangement joins TRBV5-4 to TRBJ2-3, with a possible D match to TRBD2 (6 bases). The CDR3 totals 14 residues. Trimming took 0 bases from V and 1 from J, leaving 6 bases between them. The germline gives CDR1 SGHNT, CDR2 YYREEE (reference sequence).

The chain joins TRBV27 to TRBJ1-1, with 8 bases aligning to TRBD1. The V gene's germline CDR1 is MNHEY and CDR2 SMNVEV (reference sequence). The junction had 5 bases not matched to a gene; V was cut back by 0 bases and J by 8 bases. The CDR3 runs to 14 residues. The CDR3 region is CASSLSRGTGEAFF. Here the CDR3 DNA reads TGTGCCAGCAGTTTATCGAGAGGGACAGGAGAAGCTTTCTTT.